A selection of T cell receptor beta chains follows, all from one sample in a study of blood T cell repertoires in COVID-19. Assay used: immunoSEQ multiplex PCR; TCRdb lists only in-frame clones, some missing. In the table there are 85,000 to 120,000 clones, approximately 90% of which are singletons. Sequencing input: peripheral blood. Receptors originate from a man aged 45-60 years with active COVID-19. CDR3s include the opening cysteine and the closing phenylalanine or tryptophan. D genes are given only for firm matches. Only part of the rows carry a size: once, few, many, or a class if the clone is expanded.

>TRBJ2-5|TRBV7-8|TRBD2|.
CASSLGTIQETQYF
TGTGCCAGCAGCTTGGGGACTATACAAGAGACCCAGTACTTC
>TRBJ2-2|TRBV7-7|TRBD1|once
CASSPGTGAGTGELFF
TGTGCCAGCAGCCCTGGGACAGGAGCGGGCACCGGGGAGCTGTTTTTT
>TRBJ1-4|TRBV5-6|TRBD1|.
CASSSSGQGNEKLFF
TGTGCCAGCAGCTCATCGGGACAGGGGAATGAAAAACTGTTTTTT
>TRBJ1-1|TRBV27|.|.
CASSLSRYTEAFF
TGTGCCAGCAGTTTATCGAGATACACTGAAGCTTTCTTT
>TRBJ2-7|TRBV19|.|.
CASSLGGVALPYEQYF
TGTGCCAGTAGCCTAGGCGGAGTAGCTCTACCCTACGAGCAGTACTTC
>TRBJ2-2|TRBV19|.|.
CASSSSGTQNTGELFF
TGTGCCAGTAGCTCCTCCGGGACACAAAACACCGGGGAGCTGTTTTTT
>TRBJ2-1|TRBV5-1|TRBD1|once
CASSSNDRGSNEQFF
TGCGCCAGCAGCTCAAACGACAGGGGGAGCAATGAGCAGTTCTTC
>TRBJ2-3|TRBV7-7|TRBD2|.
CASSPSMGGGITDTQYF
TGTGCCAGCAGCCCTAGTATGGGCGGGGGGATTACAGATACGCAGTATTTT
>TRBJ2-3|TRBV19|.|few
CASSVARGSTDTQYF
TGTGCCAGTAGTGTTGCTAGGGGGAGCACAGATACGCAGTATTTT
>TRBJ2-2|TRBV27|TRBD1|.
CASSSGTASSTGELFF
TGTGCCAGCAGTTCAGGGACAGCCAGTTCAACCGGGGAGCTGTTTTTT
>TRBJ2-3|TRBV5-1|TRBD1|.
CASSPGQFADTQYF
TGCGCCAGCAGCCCGGGACAGTTCGCAGATACGCAGTATTTT
>TRBJ2-7|TRBV3-1/TRBV3-2|.|.
CASSPSAGNYEQYF
TGTGCCAGCAGCCCTTCTGCAGGGAACTACGAGCAGTACTTC
>TRBJ2-3|TRBV4-1|TRBD1|.
CASSLGGQGARNTQYF
TGCGCCAGCAGCCTGGGCGGACAGGGGGCGCGGAATACGCAGTATTTT
>TRBJ2-3|TRBV11-2|TRBD1|.
CASSSGRQGASTDTQYF
TGTGCCAGCAGCTCAGGAAGACAGGGGGCGAGCACAGATACGCAGTATTTT
>TRBJ1-1|TRBV29-1|.|.
CSVVEQMNTEAFF
TGCAGCGTTGTTGAACAGATGAACACTGAAGCTTTCTTT
>TRBJ1-6|TRBV7-2|TRBD1|.
CASSLQTGGNSPLHF
TGTGCCAGCAGCCTCCAGACAGGGGGTAATTCACCCCTCCACTTT
>TRBJ1-5|TRBV18|.|.
CASSPGQNQPQHF
TGTGCCAGCTCACCAGGGCAGAATCAGCCCCAGCATTTT
>TRBJ2-1|TRBV5-4|TRBD1|.
CASSFLEGQGINEQFF
TGTGCCAGCAGCTTCCTCGAGGGACAGGGGATCAATGAGCAGTTCTTC
>TRBJ2-3|TRBV27|TRBD2|.
CASRGLAGFDTQYF
TGTGCCAGCAGAGGACTAGCGGGGTTCGATACGCAGTATTTT
>TRBJ2-3|TRBV4-2|.|.
CASSQGLTDTQYF
TGTGCCAGCAGCCAAGGACTCACAGATACGCAGTATTTT
>TRBJ1-4|TRBV5-4|.|few
CASSLDSVQREVF
TGTGCCAGCAGCTTGGATTCGGTGCAGCGAGAGGTTTTT
>TRBJ2-3|TRBV2|TRBD2|.
CASRSTSGGSTDTQYF
TGTGCCAGCAGGTCGACTAGCGGGGGGAGCACAGATACGCAGTATTTT
>TRBJ1-6|TRBV19|.|.
CASSMWQDNSPLHF
TGTGCCAGTAGTATGTGGCAGGATAATTCACCCCTCCACTTT
>TRBJ1-2|TRBV11-2|.|.
CASSSPQWYGYTF
TGTGCCAGCAGCTCACCCCAGTGGTATGGCTACACCTTC
>TRBJ2-3|TRBV27|TRBD1|.
CASRPDRVLPDTQYF
TGTGCCAGCAGGCCCGACAGGGTGCTCCCGGATACGCAGTATTTT
>TRBJ1-5|TRBV15|.|.
CATSREVQDLNQPQHF
TGTGCCACCAGCAGAGAGGTACAGGACCTCAATCAGCCCCAGCATTTT
>TRBJ2-3|TRBV2|.|.
CASSERVKATDTQYF
TGTGCCAGCAGTGAGAGGGTGAAGGCCACAGATACGCAGTATTTT
>TRBJ1-6|TRBV11-2|TRBD1|.
CASSQDRGGSPLHF
TGTGCCAGCAGCCAGGACAGGGGAGGATCACCCCTCCACTTT
>TRBJ2-5|TRBV12-3/TRBV12-4|.|.
CASTRHLSETQYF
TGTGCCAGCACCCGACATTTATCAGAGACCCAGTACTTC
>TRBJ2-1|TRBV6-5|TRBD2|.
CASSRLAFNEQFF
TGTGCCAGCAGTAGACTAGCGTTCAATGAGCAGTTCTTC
>TRBJ1-6|TRBV6-6|.|.
CASSYSGSASPLHF
TGTGCCAGCAGTTACTCCGGGTCAGCTTCACCCCTCCACTTT
>TRBJ2-6|TRBV5-6|.|.
CASSSEGSGANVLTF
TGTGCCAGCAGCTCTGAGGGCTCTGGGGCCAACGTCCTGACTTTC
>TRBJ1-5|TRBV29-1|.|.
CSVVTDSNQPQHF
TGCAGCGTTGTTACCGACTCCAATCAGCCCCAGCATTTT
>TRBJ1-3|TRBV12-3/TRBV12-4|.|.
CASSLQGNTIYF
TGTGCCAGCAGTTTACAGGGGAACACCATATATTTT
>TRBJ1-2|TRBV12-3/TRBV12-4|.|.
CASSPTGNGYTF
TGTGCCAGCAGTCCCACAGGGAATGGCTACACCTTC
>TRBJ2-2|TRBV29-1|TRBD2|.
CSVEVPGGLNTGELFF
TGCAGCGTTGAAGTACCGGGGGGACTTAACACCGGGGAGCTGTTTTTT
>TRBJ1-1|TRBV11-2|.|.
CASSLDPGTTEAFF
TGTGCCAGCAGCTTAGATCCCGGGACAACTGAAGCTTTCTTT
>TRBJ2-3|TRBV29-1|TRBD2|once
CSVGLAGVSTDTQYF
TGCAGCGTTGGACTAGCGGGGGTAAGCACAGATACGCAGTATTTT
>TRBJ1-2|TRBV7-6|.|.
CASSSLRSEGANYGYTF
TGTGCCAGCAGCTCCCTACGGAGCGAGGGGGCTAACTATGGCTACACCTTC
>TRBJ2-7|TRBV4-1|TRBD2|.
CASSQGSQRGAYEQYF
TGCGCCAGCAGCCAAGGTAGCCAGCGGGGGGCCTACGAGCAGTACTTC